These T cell receptor beta chains were read from a single sample in a study of blood T cell repertoires in COVID-19. Using immunoSEQ multiplex PCR, the repertoire was profiled, and TCRdb retains in-frame clones only, with some absent. The sample contains about 130,000 clones, around 77% of which appear only once. The sample was peripheral blood. All receptors come from a human donor in a cohort sampled during active COVID-19. Each CDR3 is given with its conserved first and last residue. A D gene is named only where the DNA matches it firmly. Size values are once, few and many counts, or a class for expanded clones, and some rows have none.

TRBV10-3	TRBJ2-2	TRBD1	-	TGTGCCATCAGTGACGGGACAGGGGACACCGGGGAGCTGTTTTTT	CAISDGTGDTGELFF
TRBV2	TRBJ1-4	-	once	TGTGCCACCGACGTCGGACAGACTAATGAAAAACTGTTTTTT	CATDVGQTNEKLFF
TRBV11-2	TRBJ2-7	TRBD1	-	TGTGCCAGCAACTTAAGGACAGGGCCATTGTACGAGCAGTACTTC	CASNLRTGPLYEQYF
TRBV12-3/TRBV12-4	TRBJ1-3	-	-	TGTGCCAGCAGTTTTTTACACGTAAACACCATATATTTT	CASSFLHVNTIYF
TRBV27	TRBJ1-2	-	-	TGTGCCAGCAGTCTAGACCCGGACAGCTCTCACCCAAGGAACTATGGCTACACCTTC	CASSLDPDSSHPRNYGYTF
TRBV9	TRBJ2-1	TRBD2	once	TGTGCCAGCAGCGTAGTTGCGGGGGGGACTGAGCAGTTCTTC	CASSVVAGGTEQFF
TRBV28	TRBJ1-2	-	-	TGTGCCAGCAGTTTGTTGACAGGTGGCTACACCTTC	CASSLLTGGYTF
TRBV7-9	TRBJ1-1	-	once	TGTGCCAGCAGCTTACCCGGGAGCGGGCCTGAAGCTTTCTTT	CASSLPGSGPEAFF
TRBV6-1	TRBJ1-4	-	-	TGTGCCAGCAGTGACGTGCGGGAAAAACTGTTTTTT	CASSDVREKLFF
TRBV5-6	TRBJ2-1	-	-	TGTGCCAGCAGCTTGACATCGGGGTTCTACAATGAGCAGTTCTTC	CASSLTSGFYNEQFF
TRBV27	TRBJ1-5	TRBD1	once	TGTGCCAGCAGTCGGACAGGGGGCGTTCAGCCCCAGCATTTT	CASSRTGGVQPQHF
TRBV6-5	TRBJ1-2	-	-	TGTGCCAGCAGCGGAGAGGGAGGGGACCACTATGGCTACACCTTC	CASSGEGGDHYGYTF
TRBV6-5	TRBJ2-2	TRBD1	many	TGTGCGAGGGGGACAGGGAACACCGGGGAGCTGTTTTTT	CARGTGNTGELFF
TRBV18	TRBJ2-6	TRBD1	-	TGTGCCAGCTCACCCCTAAACACCGGACAGGTCCCGGGGGCCAACGTCCTGACTTTC	CASSPLNTGQVPGANVLTF
TRBV30	TRBJ1-6	TRBD1	-	TGTGCCTGGACCTCCCTGACAGGGTACGGTTCACCCCTCCACTTT	CAWTSLTGYGSPLHF
TRBV5-6	TRBJ2-2	-	-	TGTGCCAGCAGCTATCAGGGGCGGATTAACACCGGGGAGCTGTTTTTT	CASSYQGRINTGELFF
TRBV7-3	TRBJ2-1	-	once	TGTGCCAGCAGCTTAAGTGCGGGTATTTTTGGGGATGAGCAGTTCTTC	CASSLSAGIFGDEQFF
TRBV5-4	TRBJ1-4	TRBD1	once	TGTGCCAGCAGGGGACGGGACAGCCAACGTGAAAAACTGTTTTTT	CASRGRDSQREKLFF
TRBV3-1/TRBV3-2	TRBJ1-4	TRBD1	-	TGTGCCAGCAGCCAAGATAGAGGAGCGACAGGGGGCAGTGAAAAACTGTTTTTT	CASSQDRGATGGSEKLFF
TRBV6-1	TRBJ2-3	TRBD2	-	TGTGCCAGCAGTGAACAGGCTAGCGGATACACAGATACGCAGTATTTT	CASSEQASGYTDTQYF
TRBV4-1	TRBJ2-7	-	few	TGCGCCAGCAGCCCCCAAGGTATGACTGCCTCCTACGAGCAGTACTTC	CASSPQGMTASYEQYF
TRBV5-5	TRBJ2-3	TRBD1	once	TGTGCCAGCAGCTCTCCGGGACAGAGCACAGATACGCAGTATTTT	CASSSPGQSTDTQYF
TRBV18	TRBJ2-7	-	-	TGTGCCAGCTCACCAGGGAAGGGGGAGCAGTACTTC	CASSPGKGEQYF
TRBV7-6	TRBJ1-1	-	once	TGTGCCAGCAGCCCAGCATGGGGGGATTCTGGCTCGACTGAAGCTTTCTTT	CASSPAWGDSGSTEAFF
TRBV5-1	TRBJ1-2	TRBD1	few	TGCGCCAGCAGCTTGGGGGCCTGGGGACAGAACTATGGCTACACCTTC	CASSLGAWGQNYGYTF
TRBV9	TRBJ1-6	-	-	TGTGCCAGCAGCGTAGCAGCGAACGGGAATTCACCCCTCCACTTT	CASSVAANGNSPLHF
TRBV5-4	TRBJ1-3	-	-	TGTGCCAGCGCTAGCATCCCTGGTGGAAACACCATATATTTT	CASASIPGGNTIYF
TRBV29-1	TRBJ2-5	-	-	TGCAGCGTTACCAGGGGTGGGGAAGAGACCCAGTACTTC	CSVTRGGEETQYF
TRBV2	TRBJ2-7	-	-	TGTGCCAGCAGTTCCCCTCACTTTGACAGAAGCCTACGTGGGAACGAGCAGTACTTC	CASSSPHFDRSLRGNEQYF
TRBV3-1/TRBV3-2	TRBJ1-5	TRBD1	-	TGTGCCAGCAGCCAAGGGACAGGGGCTTATCAGCCCCAGCATTTT	CASSQGTGAYQPQHF
TRBV10-1	TRBJ1-5	-	once	TGCGCCAGCAGATCGATGAGAATAAATTTCAATCAGCCCCAGCATTTT	CASRSMRINFNQPQHF
TRBV7-8	TRBJ1-1	TRBD1	few	TGTGCCAGCAGCCCTCGGGACAGGGGCAGCGCAGCTTTCTTT	CASSPRDRGSAAFF
TRBV2	TRBJ2-6	-	-	TGTGCCAGCAGCCAACAGTTCTCTGGGGCCAACGTCCTGACTTTC	CASSQQFSGANVLTF
TRBV13	TRBJ2-5	-	-	TGTGCCAGCAGCACCCGGGACACCTCACAAGAGACCCAGTACTTC	CASSTRDTSQETQYF
TRBV4-1	TRBJ1-3	TRBD1	-	TGCGCCAGCAGCCCCCCGACAGGGGTGAACACCATATATTTT	CASSPPTGVNTIYF
TRBV30	TRBJ2-7	-	-	TGTGCCTGGACGGGTCAACGCTACGAGCAGTACTTC	CAWTGQRYEQYF
TRBV13	TRBJ2-1	TRBD1	-	TGTGCCAGCAGCTCTGCCTCGGACAGGGGGGCGTACAATGAGCAGTTCTTC	CASSSASDRGAYNEQFF
TRBV10-3	TRBJ1-3	TRBD1	-	TGTGCCATCAGGGAACTAGAGGGACAGAAAGTTTTT	CAIRELEGQKVF
TRBV10-2	TRBJ2-7	-	-	TGCGCCAGCAGTGAAAGCGGGACACGAACCTACGAGCAGTACTTC	CASSESGTRTYEQYF
TRBV2	TRBJ1-1	-	-	TGTGCCAGCAGTGCTCTCCTCGGGGACACTGAAGCTTTCTTT	CASSALLGDTEAFF
TRBV19	TRBJ2-7	TRBD2	-	TGTGCCAGCGGGGGGGGCTTAGCCTACGAGCAGTACTTC	CASGGGLAYEQYF
TRBV12-5	TRBJ2-1	TRBD2	-	TGTGCTAGTGGTTTGGGGACTAGCGGGGGGTTCTACAATGAGCAGTTCTTC	CASGLGTSGGFYNEQFF
TRBV9	TRBJ1-2	-	-	TGTGCCAGCAGCGTACTGGTGTGGGGGGGCGCGGGTGGCTACACCTTC	CASSVLVWGGAGGYTF
TRBV4-1	TRBJ2-5	-	-	TGCGCCAGCAGCTCTACAGCGGCTAAAGAGACCCAGTACTTC	CASSSTAAKETQYF
TRBV19	TRBJ1-1	-	-	TGTGCCAGTAGTATAGAGCAGAGCGCTCCTGAGTTT	CASSIEQSAPEF
TRBV5-1	TRBJ2-6	-	-	TGCGCCAGCAGCCTCTGGGGCGGTGAGAGCTCTGGGGCCAACGTCCTGACTTTC	CASSLWGGESSGANVLTF
TRBV5-1	TRBJ2-1	TRBD1	-	TGCGCCAGCAGCTTGGCCCGGGACAGCCAACTTTACAATGAGCAGTTCTTC	CASSLARDSQLYNEQFF
TRBV19	TRBJ2-7	-	-	TGTGCCAGTAGTATTAATGCGGCCGTAAGCTCCTACGAGCAGTACTTC	CASSINAAVSSYEQYF
TRBV30	TRBJ2-2	TRBD2	-	TGTGCCTGGTCCCTGGGGGCTAGCGGGGCTACGAACACCGGGGAGCTGTTTTTT	CAWSLGASGATNTGELFF
TRBV5-4	TRBJ2-1	TRBD2	-	TGTGCCAGCTCGATTAGCGGGACGGGGTACAATGAGCAGTTCTTC	CASSISGTGYNEQFF
TRBV19	TRBJ2-2	TRBD2	few	TGTGCCAGTAGTCCCAGGGAGACTAGCGGGGGGAACACCGGGGAGCTGTTTTTT	CASSPRETSGGNTGELFF
TRBV3-1/TRBV3-2	TRBJ2-5	TRBD2	-	TGTGCCAGCAGCCGCCGGGGAGGGAGCGGGGGGGCAGGTGAGACCCAGTACTTC	CASSRRGGSGGAGETQYF
TRBV5-4	TRBJ2-1	TRBD2	once	TGTGCCAGCAGCTTCGGGGGGATGAGTGACAATGAGCAGTTCTTC	CASSFGGMSDNEQFF
TRBV19	TRBJ2-3	-	-	TGTGCCAGTAGTCTAAGGACTACCAATACGCAGTATTTT	CASSLRTTNTQYF
TRBV12-3/TRBV12-4	TRBJ1-1	-	once	TGTGCCAGCAGTACACAGGGAGACACTGAAGCTTTCTTT	CASSTQGDTEAFF
TRBV7-9	TRBJ2-7	TRBD1	-	TGTGCCAGCAACCACCGGGACAGAACATACGAGCAGTACTTC	CASNHRDRTYEQYF
TRBV19	TRBJ2-4	TRBD2	-	TGTGCCAGTAGTATAAGGAAGGCTAGCGGGGGGGCCAAGGAAAACATTCAGTACTTC	CASSIRKASGGAKENIQYF
TRBV11-2	TRBJ2-5	TRBD1	-	TGTGCCAGCAGCTGGACAGGGCCCGGAGAGACCCAGTACTTC	CASSWTGPGETQYF
TRBV15	TRBJ2-7	-	-	TGTGCCACCAGCAGAGGACAGGCCAACGAGCAGTACTTC	CATSRGQANEQYF